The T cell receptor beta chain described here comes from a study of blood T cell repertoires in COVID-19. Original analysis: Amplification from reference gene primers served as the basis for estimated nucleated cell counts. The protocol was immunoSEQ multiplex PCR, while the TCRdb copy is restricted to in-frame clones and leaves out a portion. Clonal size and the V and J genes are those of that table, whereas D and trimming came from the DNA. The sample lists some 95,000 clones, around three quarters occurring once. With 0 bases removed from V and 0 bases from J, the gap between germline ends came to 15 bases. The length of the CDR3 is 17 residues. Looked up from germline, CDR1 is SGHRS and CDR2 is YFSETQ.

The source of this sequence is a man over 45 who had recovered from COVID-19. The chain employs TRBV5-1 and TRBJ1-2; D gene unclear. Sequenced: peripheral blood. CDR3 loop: CASSLAETEYTNYGYTF. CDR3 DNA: TGCGCCAGCAGCTTGGCCGAGACTGAATATACTAACTATGGCTACACCTTC.